This is a list of T cell receptor beta chains from one sample in a study of shared clonotypes between healthy human individuals. The data were produced by immunoSEQ multiplex PCR, yet TCRdb's version contains in-frame clones alone and is incomplete. The sample records just under 95,000 clones, 68% being singletons. The sequencing sample was made of memory CD8+ T cells sorted from blood. Source of these receptors: a man younger than 45 in good health. Both conserved end residues are part of each CDR3. Fields, in order: D gene, V gene, clone size, J gene, CDR3 protein, CDR3 DNA. D genes are given only for firm matches. Clone size is stated in some rows and not others, as once, few, many or a class when expanded.

D gene: .; V gene: TRBV10-1; clone size: .; J gene: TRBJ1-3; CDR3 protein: CASSENSYSGNTIYF; CDR3 DNA: TGCGCCAGCAGTGAAAACAGCTACTCTGGAAACACCATATATTTT
D gene: TRBD2; V gene: TRBV6-6; clone size: few; J gene: TRBJ2-3; CDR3 protein: CASSYSREEGTDTQYF; CDR3 DNA: TGTGCCAGCAGTTACTCGCGGGAGGAAGGCACAGATACGCAGTATTTT
D gene: .; V gene: TRBV5-5; clone size: .; J gene: TRBJ2-2; CDR3 protein: CASSSSGTHTGELFF; CDR3 DNA: TGTGCCAGCAGCTCCTCCGGGACCCACACCGGGGAGCTGTTTTTT
D gene: .; V gene: TRBV7-6; clone size: .; J gene: TRBJ2-3; CDR3 protein: CASSPPGSTDTQYF; CDR3 DNA: TGTGCCAGCAGCCCCCCTGGGAGCACAGATACGCAGTATTTT
D gene: .; V gene: TRBV6-1; clone size: few; J gene: TRBJ2-2; CDR3 protein: CASTLSFGELFF; CDR3 DNA: TGTGCCAGCACTTTATCCTTCGGGGAGCTGTTTTTT
D gene: TRBD1; V gene: TRBV6-5; clone size: .; J gene: TRBJ2-1; CDR3 protein: CASSYVGGHEQFF; CDR3 DNA: TGTGCCAGCAGTTATGTAGGGGGCCATGAGCAGTTCTTC
D gene: .; V gene: TRBV7-2; clone size: .; J gene: TRBJ2-1; CDR3 protein: CASSLIGEWYEQFF; CDR3 DNA: TGTGCCAGCAGCTTGATTGGGGAATGGTATGAGCAGTTCTTC
D gene: .; V gene: TRBV20-1; clone size: .; J gene: TRBJ2-2; CDR3 protein: CSAQKPGELFF; CDR3 DNA: TGCAGTGCTCAGAAGCCCGGGGAGCTGTTTTTT
D gene: .; V gene: TRBV14; clone size: .; J gene: TRBJ2-7; CDR3 protein: CASSQDGRGWYEQYF; CDR3 DNA: TGTGCCAGCAGCCAAGATGGGAGGGGGTGGTACGAGCAGTACTTC
D gene: .; V gene: TRBV5-4; clone size: .; J gene: TRBJ2-6; CDR3 protein: CASRKASGANVLTF; CDR3 DNA: TGTGCCAGCAGAAAAGCTTCTGGGGCCAACGTCCTGACTTTC
D gene: .; V gene: TRBV6-4; clone size: .; J gene: TRBJ2-1; CDR3 protein: CASSDEGSGYNEQFF; CDR3 DNA: TGTGCCAGCAGTGACGAAGGGTCTGGCTACAATGAGCAGTTCTTC
D gene: .; V gene: TRBV11-2; clone size: once; J gene: TRBJ2-7; CDR3 protein: CASSLEYARGYEQYF; CDR3 DNA: TGTGCCAGCAGCTTAGAGTATGCCAGGGGCTACGAGCAGTACTTC
D gene: .; V gene: TRBV4-3; clone size: .; J gene: TRBJ2-7; CDR3 protein: CASSQGAGQRRYEQYF; CDR3 DNA: TGCGCCAGCAGCCAGGGGGCGGGACAAAGGAGATACGAGCAGTACTTC
D gene: .; V gene: TRBV28; clone size: .; J gene: TRBJ1-2; CDR3 protein: CASSGGDNYGYTF; CDR3 DNA: TGTGCCAGCAGTGGAGGCGACAACTATGGCTACACCTTC
D gene: .; V gene: TRBV11-2; clone size: few; J gene: TRBJ2-1; CDR3 protein: CASSLLAAYNEQFF; CDR3 DNA: TGTGCCAGCAGCTTGTTGGCAGCATACAATGAGCAGTTCTTC
D gene: .; V gene: TRBV19; clone size: .; J gene: TRBJ2-5; CDR3 protein: CASSSRENRRETQYF; CDR3 DNA: TGTGCCAGTAGTAGCAGGGAAAATAGGAGGGAGACCCAGTACTTC
D gene: .; V gene: TRBV28; clone size: once; J gene: TRBJ1-4; CDR3 protein: CASTSLNEKLFF; CDR3 DNA: TGTGCCAGCACCAGCCTTAATGAAAAACTGTTTTTT
D gene: TRBD2; V gene: TRBV19; clone size: few; J gene: TRBJ2-7; CDR3 protein: CASSTGLAGPYAQYF; CDR3 DNA: TGTGCCAGTAGTACGGGACTAGCGGGACCTTACGCGCAGTACTTC
D gene: .; V gene: TRBV29-1; clone size: once; J gene: TRBJ2-1; CDR3 protein: CSVAAVIGNEQFF; CDR3 DNA: TGCAGCGTTGCAGCCGTTATCGGGAATGAGCAGTTCTTC
D gene: .; V gene: TRBV6-5; clone size: .; J gene: TRBJ2-5; CDR3 protein: CASSRGVEGETQYF; CDR3 DNA: TGTGCCAGCAGTCGGGGAGTAGAGGGGGAGACCCAGTACTTC
D gene: TRBD2; V gene: TRBV19; clone size: .; J gene: TRBJ2-1; CDR3 protein: CASSVLAGTVDEQFF; CDR3 DNA: TGTGCCAGTAGTGTACTAGCGGGGACCGTCGATGAGCAGTTCTTC
D gene: .; V gene: TRBV25-1; clone size: once; J gene: TRBJ1-3; CDR3 protein: CASSGQPGSGNTIYF; CDR3 DNA: TGTGCCAGCAGTGGTCAGCCAGGCTCTGGAAACACCATATATTTT
D gene: .; V gene: TRBV27; clone size: many; J gene: TRBJ1-1; CDR3 protein: CASSLSGYTEAFF; CDR3 DNA: TGTGCCAGCAGTTTATCGGGTTACACTGAAGCTTTCTTT
D gene: TRBD2; V gene: TRBV28; clone size: .; J gene: TRBJ2-1; CDR3 protein: CASRPGETSGSSREVF; CDR3 DNA: TGTGCCAGCAGACCAGGGGAGACTAGCGGGAGTTCTAGAGAAGTCTTC
D gene: TRBD1; V gene: TRBV7-9; clone size: .; J gene: TRBJ1-1; CDR3 protein: CASLLQGDTEAFF; CDR3 DNA: TGTGCCAGCCTATTACAGGGGGACACTGAAGCTTTCTTT
D gene: TRBD2; V gene: TRBV16; clone size: .; J gene: TRBJ2-1; CDR3 protein: CASSRIGTSGTSYNEQFF; CDR3 DNA: TGTGCCAGCAGCCGGATAGGGACTAGCGGGACTTCCTACAATGAGCAGTTCTTC
D gene: .; V gene: TRBV9; clone size: .; J gene: TRBJ2-3; CDR3 protein: CASSPWASRTDTQYF; CDR3 DNA: TGTGCCAGCAGCCCCTGGGCTAGTCGCACAGATACGCAGTATTTT
D gene: .; V gene: TRBV6-1; clone size: .; J gene: TRBJ2-7; CDR3 protein: CASSEAQLQGHEDEQYF; CDR3 DNA: TGTGCCAGCAGTGAAGCCCAATTGCAAGGACACGAGGACGAGCAGTACTTC
D gene: .; V gene: TRBV7-2; clone size: few; J gene: TRBJ2-7; CDR3 protein: CASSSPGPGYEQYF; CDR3 DNA: TGTGCCAGCAGCTCCCCGGGACCCGGCTACGAGCAGTACTTC
D gene: .; V gene: TRBV11-2; clone size: .; J gene: TRBJ2-7; CDR3 protein: CASSSRSSYEQYF; CDR3 DNA: TGTGCCAGCAGCTCACGGTCTTCCTACGAGCAGTACTTC
D gene: .; V gene: TRBV5-8; clone size: few; J gene: TRBJ1-2; CDR3 protein: CASSLGSGPWNGYTF; CDR3 DNA: TGTGCCAGCAGCTTGGGGTCAGGTCCGTGGAATGGCTACACCTTC
D gene: .; V gene: TRBV15; clone size: .; J gene: TRBJ1-4; CDR3 protein: CATSSSGETLDSLFF; CDR3 DNA: TGTGCCACCAGCAGTTCCGGAGAAACCCTGGACAGCTTATTTTTT
D gene: .; V gene: TRBV25-1; clone size: .; J gene: TRBJ2-1; CDR3 protein: CASTGRYNEQFF; CDR3 DNA: TGTGCCAGCACCGGAAGGTACAATGAGCAGTTCTTC
D gene: .; V gene: TRBV19; clone size: .; J gene: TRBJ1-1; CDR3 protein: CASSISGDRFSEAFF; CDR3 DNA: TGTGCCAGTAGTATTAGTGGAGACAGGTTCTCTGAAGCTTTCTTT
D gene: .; V gene: TRBV6-6; clone size: .; J gene: TRBJ2-7; CDR3 protein: CASSLGERWGEQYF; CDR3 DNA: TGTGCCAGCAGCCTCGGAGAGCGGTGGGGTGAGCAGTACTTC
D gene: TRBD2; V gene: TRBV9; clone size: .; J gene: TRBJ2-1; CDR3 protein: CASSARSGKGHEQFF; CDR3 DNA: TGTGCCAGCAGCGCCCGTAGCGGGAAAGGCCATGAGCAGTTCTTC
D gene: .; V gene: TRBV2; clone size: .; J gene: TRBJ1-1; CDR3 protein: CASSEALSGNTEAFF; CDR3 DNA: TGTGCCAGCAGTGAAGCGCTTTCAGGGAACACTGAAGCTTTCTTT
D gene: .; V gene: TRBV7-6; clone size: .; J gene: TRBJ2-7; CDR3 protein: CASSLARSAGAYEQYF; CDR3 DNA: TGTGCCAGCAGCTTAGCACGCTCAGCGGGCGCCTACGAGCAGTACTTC
D gene: .; V gene: TRBV5-8; clone size: .; J gene: TRBJ2-3; CDR3 protein: CASRTPGVGPLDTQYF; CDR3 DNA: TGTGCCAGCCGCACGCCGGGGGTCGGCCCCTTGGATACGCAGTATTTT